Presented here are 24 T cell receptor beta chains from one specimen sequenced in a study of control samples from healthy donors and cancer patients. Using immunoSEQ multiplex PCR, the repertoire was profiled, and TCRdb retains in-frame clones only, with some absent. Of 150,000 to 200,000 clones in the sample, about 91% are singletons; the top ten hold around 2.2%. What was sequenced was blood. The source of these receptors is a woman aged 40-49 years in good health.

This chain links TRBV25-1 with TRBJ2-1, with D unresolved. The germline V gene encodes CDR1 MGHDK and CDR2 SYGVNS. The CDR3 is made up of 11 amino acids. With 3 bases removed from V and 7 bases from J, the gap between germline ends came to 4 bases. CDR3 in DNA: TGTGCCAGCAGTGACTGGAATGAGCAGTTCTTC. Its translation is CASSDWNEQFF.

The rearrangement joins TRBV4-1 to TRBJ2-3, with TRBD2 identical over 7 bases. V lost 4 bases, J lost 1 base, and 11 bases stayed unmatched. CDR1 and CDR2 from the germline V gene are MGHRA and YSYEKL. There are 17 residues in the CDR3. Written as DNA, the CDR3 is TGCGCCAGCAGCCTCACCGGGACTACCCCTGGCACAGATACGCAGTATTTT. Residues: CASSLTGTTPGTDTQYF.

V is TRBV5-1 and J is TRBJ1-6, with D uncertain. The germline gives CDR1 SGHRS, CDR2 YFSETQ. The V end was cut by 1 base, the J end by 7 bases, with 6 bases between. The CDR3 is made up of 13 amino acids. CDR3 nucleotide sequence: TGCGCCAGCAGCTTGACGGAGAATTCACCCCTCCACTTT. Its protein product is CASSLTENSPLHF.

The rearrangement joins TRBV4-1 to TRBJ2-5; TRBD2 might be the D (5 bases). Germline CDR1 MGHRA, CDR2 YSYEKL. V was cut by 1 base and J by 1 base, with 7 bases left in between. The CDR3 runs to 14 residues. CDR3 in amino acids: CASSQAGSQETQYF. CDR3 bases: TGCGCCAGCAGCCAAGCGGGATCCCAAGAGACCCAGTACTTC.

Here the CDR3 DNA reads TGTGCCAGCAGCCCGGGGGGGGCCCCCTACGAGCAGTACTTC. Translated, it gives CASSPGGAPYEQYF. V usage is TRBV3-1 (or the pseudogene TRBV3-2) and J usage is TRBJ2-7; 8 bases align to TRBD2. Trimming removed 4 bases from V and 2 bases from J; junction bases left unmatched: 4. CDR1 and CDR2 from the germline V gene are LGHDT and YNNKEL (reference sequence). The CDR3 is made up of 14 amino acids.

In its sample, this clone was seen a few times. The CDR3 coding sequence is TGTGCCAGCCGACAGAGCTCTGGAAACACCATATATTTT. Amino acids: CASRQSSGNTIYF. V usage is TRBV19 and J usage is TRBJ1-3; D may be TRBD1 (5 bases). This CDR3 is 13 amino acids long. The germline V gene has CDR1 LNHDA and CDR2 SQIVND (reference sequence). Trimming left V 9 bases short and J 0 bases short, with 9 bases between.

The chain uses TRBV7-9 and TRBJ2-3; 9 nucleotides align to TRBD2. This CDR3 is 19 amino acids long. CDR1 and CDR2 from the germline V gene are SEHNR and FQNEAQ (reference sequence). The V segment lost 2 bases and the J segment 0 bases; nucleotides outside the gene matches: 12. The CDR3 DNA sequence: TGTGCCAGCAGCTTATCGGAGCGGGGGGCCCAACCCAGCACAGATACGCAGTATTTT. This codes for CASSLSERGAQPSTDTQYF.

The rearrangement uses TRBV29-1 and TRBJ1-5; perhaps TRBD1 as D (5 bases). The CDR3 is 23 residues long. The V gene lost 6 bases and the J gene lost 0 bases, with 39 bases spanning the gap. The germline V gene has CDR1 SQVTM and CDR2 ANQGSEA. As DNA, the CDR3 is TGCAGCGTGATCCTATCGTCGGGGGAGGGTGACCCGGCTTTCCTACCTAGCAATCAGCCCCAGCATTTT. Its protein product is CSVILSSGEGDPAFLPSNQPQHF.

This chain connects TRBV5-1 to TRBJ2-5; D is unclear. Germline V CDR1 and CDR2: SGHRS, YFSETQ. Trimming stripped 0 bases from V and 2 bases from J, with 11 bases between. The CDR3 has 15 amino acids. This chain's CDR3 is CASSLGTAGQETQYF. Written as DNA, the CDR3 is TGCGCCAGCAGCTTGGGGACGGCAGGACAAGAGACCCAGTACTTC.

There are a few counts of this clone. The chain employs TRBV11-3 and TRBJ2-7; either TRBD1 or TRBD2 may fit D (5 bases each). Trimming left V 4 bases short and J 6 bases short, with 13 bases between. This CDR3 comprises 13 residues. Germline assignment: CDR1 SGHNT and CDR2 YENEEA. As DNA, the CDR3 is TGTGCCAGCAGCTCTCTCGCAGGGACCGAGCAGTACTTC. Translated: CASSSLAGTEQYF.

The chain uses TRBV5-1 and TRBJ2-2; no clear D. V lost 0 bases, J lost 1 base, and 4 bases lay in between. The CDR3 runs 14 residues. Germline loops: CDR1 SGHRS, CDR2 YFSETQ. CDR3: CASSLVLNTGELFF. The CDR3 bases are TGCGCCAGCAGCTTGGTACTGAACACCGGGGAGCTGTTTTTT.

Points on this clone: Other DNA sequences from this sample encode an identical CDR3 as well. The chain combines TRBV9 with TRBJ2-3; no clear D gene. V dropped 4 bases and J dropped 0 bases, with 3 bases sitting between them. Germline assignment: CDR1 SGDLS and CDR2 YYNGEE. The CDR3 sequence is 12 residues long. The CDR3 protein is CASSPSTDTQYF. CDR3 nucleotide sequence: TGTGCCAGCAGCCCTAGCACAGATACGCAGTATTTT.

The chain recombines TRBV10-2 with TRBJ2-1; D might be TRBD1 (5 bases). V dropped 0 bases and J dropped 4 bases, with 7 bases sitting between them. The CDR3 has 14 amino acids. CDR1 and CDR2 (germline): WSHSY, SAAADI. This CDR3 reads CASSESTEYNEQFF. In nucleotides, the CDR3 is TGCGCCAGCAGTGAGTCGACAGAGTACAATGAGCAGTTCTTC.

The chain couples TRBV5-4 to TRBJ2-3; maybe TRBD1 (7 bases). The ends were cut back, 4 bases at V and 4 bases at J, with 13 bases in the middle. In germline, CDR1 is SGHNT, CDR2 YYREEE (reference sequence). CDR3 length equals 14 residues. In nucleotides, the CDR3 is TGTGCCAGCAGCATAGGAGGGGGCGCAGATACGCAGTATTTT. Translating gives CASSIGGGADTQYF.

This clone came up once. The chain carries TRBV9 and TRBJ2-3; D unclear. The V gene's germline CDR1 is SGDLS and CDR2 YYNGEE. V was clipped by 4 bases and J by 6 bases, with 12 bases between them. This CDR3 contains 13 residues. The CDR3 sequence: CASSRQSDDTQYF. In nucleotides, the CDR3 is TGTGCCAGCAGCCGCCAGAGCGACGATACGCAGTATTTT.

This clone has only a few counts. This chain connects TRBV10-3 to TRBJ2-3; 10 bases agree with TRBD1. The CDR3 has 16 amino acids. Germline V lookup: CDR1 ENHRY, CDR2 SYGVKD. V gave up 3 bases and J gave up 4 bases; unmatched junction bases: 7. The CDR3 spells CAISESGQGVADTQYF. The CDR3 DNA reads as TGTGCCATCAGTGAATCAGGACAGGGGGTGGCAGATACGCAGTATTTT.

The rearrangement links TRBV6-5 to TRBJ1-2; D is undetermined. The CDR3 spans 14 residues. V was pared by 3 bases and J by 5 bases, with 13 bases between. Per the germline V gene, CDR1 is MNHEY and CDR2 is SVGAGI. As DNA, the CDR3 is TGTGCCAGCAGTTATGGGCAGCCGGGATATGGCTACACCTTC. Translating it yields CASSYGQPGYGYTF.

This rearrangement joins TRBV2 to TRBJ1-1, with D tentatively TRBD1 (6 bases). The CDR3 runs 14 residues. V lost 4 bases to trimming and J lost 3 bases, with 12 bases between them. CDR1 is SNHLY, CDR2 FYNNEI, per germline. Here the CDR3 DNA reads TGTGCCAGCAGTGGACAGGCTTCGGACACTGAAGCTTTCTTT. Protein product: CASSGQASDTEAFF.

This chain connects TRBV11-2 to TRBJ1-6, with D hard to call. Trimming took off 4 bases at V and 7 bases at J, with 11 bases between the two ends. The germline V gene has CDR1 SGHAT and CDR2 FQNNGV. The CDR3 has 14 amino acids. The CDR3 region is CASSYPVGNSPLHF. The CDR3 DNA is TGTGCCAGCAGCTATCCCGTGGGGAATTCACCCCTCCACTTT.

The CDR3, as DNA: TGTGCCAGCGGGACAGGGGGGTCACCCCTCCACTTT. Its translation is CASGTGGSPLHF. The chain carries TRBV6-4 and TRBJ1-6, with 11 bases aligning to TRBD1. After removal of 8 bases from V and 10 bases from J, the junction contained 1 base not matched to a gene. CDR3 length equals 12 residues. Germline CDR1 and CDR2: MRHNA and SNTAGT.

The CDR3 coding sequence is TGTGCCAGCCCGACGGGGGGGGACTACGAGCAGTACTTC. It specifies CASPTGGDYEQYF. The rearrangement links TRBV27 to TRBJ2-7, with 8 bases lining up with TRBD2. The V and J ends lost 8 bases and 3 bases, in that order; junction bases with no gene match: 6. Germline V gene data show CDR1 as MNHEY and CDR2 as SMNVEV (reference sequence). The CDR3 length is 13 residues.

This chain links TRBV3-1 (or the pseudogene TRBV3-2) with TRBJ2-5; D may be TRBD1 (6 bases). The V end lost 1 base, the J end lost 4 bases, and 10 bases lay between the germline ends. The CDR3 is 14 residues long. The germline V gene has CDR1 LGHDT and CDR2 YNNKEL (reference sequence). As DNA, the CDR3 is TGTGCCAGCAGCCAAGGACAGGTAGGAGAGACCCAGTACTTC. Its translation: CASSQGQVGETQYF.

This clone has just one count. The rearrangement joins TRBV11-2 to TRBJ2-7; D not certain. In germline, CDR1 is SGHAT, CDR2 FQNNGV. The V gene lost 0 bases and the J gene lost 3 bases, with 6 bases spanning the gap. This CDR3 is built from 13 residues. CDR3 sequence: CASSLEPHYEQYF. The CDR3 DNA reads as TGTGCCAGCAGCTTAGAACCTCACTACGAGCAGTACTTC.

The chain is built from TRBV28 and TRBJ1-3; D is unclear. CDR3 length: 14 amino acids. Trimming shortened V by 6 bases and J by 2 bases, and 11 bases separated the two germline ends. Germline values: CDR1 MDHEN, CDR2 SYDVKM. The CDR3 sequence is CASSPRSAGNTIYF. The CDR3 nucleotides are TGTGCCAGCAGCCCCCGGTCGGCTGGAAACACCATATATTTT.